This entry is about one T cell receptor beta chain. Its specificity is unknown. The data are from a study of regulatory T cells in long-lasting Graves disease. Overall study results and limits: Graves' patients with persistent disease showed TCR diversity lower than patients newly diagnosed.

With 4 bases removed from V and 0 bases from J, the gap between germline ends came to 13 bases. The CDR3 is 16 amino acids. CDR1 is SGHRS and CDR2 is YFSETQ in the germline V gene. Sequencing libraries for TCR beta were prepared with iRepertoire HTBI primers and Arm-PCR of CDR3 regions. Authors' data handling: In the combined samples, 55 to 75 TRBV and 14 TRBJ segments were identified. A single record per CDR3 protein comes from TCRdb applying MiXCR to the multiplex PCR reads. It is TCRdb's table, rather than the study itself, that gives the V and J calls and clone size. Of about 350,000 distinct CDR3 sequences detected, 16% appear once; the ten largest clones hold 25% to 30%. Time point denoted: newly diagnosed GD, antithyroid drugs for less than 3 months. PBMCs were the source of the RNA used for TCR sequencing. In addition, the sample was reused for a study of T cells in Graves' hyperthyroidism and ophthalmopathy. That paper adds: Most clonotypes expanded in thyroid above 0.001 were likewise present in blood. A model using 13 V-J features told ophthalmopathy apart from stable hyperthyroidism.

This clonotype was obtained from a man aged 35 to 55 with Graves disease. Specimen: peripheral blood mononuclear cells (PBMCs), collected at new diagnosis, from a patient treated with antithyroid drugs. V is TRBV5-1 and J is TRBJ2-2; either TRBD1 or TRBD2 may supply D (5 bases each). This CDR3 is CASSTFGTANTGELFF. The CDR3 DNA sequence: TGCGCCAGCAGCACCTTTGGGACGGCGAACACCGGGGAGCTGTTTTTT.